These T cell receptor beta chains were read from a single sample in a study of blood T cell repertoires in COVID-19. TCRdb's table, derived via immunoSEQ multiplex PCR, lists solely in-frame clones and lacks some. The sample includes fewer than 250,000 clones, roughly 84% of them seen just once. Source material: PBMCs or T cells enriched from blood (not recorded which). The receptor source for this set is a woman in her thirties or forties who had recovered from COVID-19. Both conserved end residues are part of each CDR3. D genes are given only for firm matches. The size field is filled for only some rows; it gives once, few, many or a size class.

TRBJ1-2 TRBV28 NA NA CASSPPLGGSTSYGYTF TGTGCCAGCAGTCCCCCCCTAGGAGGGTCGACATCCTATGGCTACACCTTC
TRBJ1-4 TRBV19 NA NA CASTDRGGVTNEKLFF TGTGCCAGTACCGACCGTGGGGGGGTCACTAATGAAAAACTGTTTTTT
TRBJ2-7 TRBV6-5 TRBD1 NA CASSWRQGKEQYF TGTGCCAGCAGTTGGAGACAGGGTAAAGAGCAGTACTTC
TRBJ2-5 TRBV7-2 TRBD2 NA CASRGTSGSQETQYF TGTGCCAGCAGGGGGACTAGCGGGTCACAAGAGACCCAGTACTTC
TRBJ1-4 TRBV29-1 TRBD1 NA CSARDSNEKLFF TGCAGCGCCCGGGACAGCAATGAAAAACTGTTTTTT
TRBJ1-3 TRBV27 NA NA CASSPLRGNTIYF TGTGCCAGCAGTCCCCTTCGTGGAAACACCATATATTTT
TRBJ2-1 TRBV6-6 NA few CASSPNNEQFF TGTGCCAGCAGCCCCAACAATGAGCAGTTCTTC
TRBJ2-4 TRBV29-1 NA NA CSVEGLAKNIQYF TGCAGCGTTGAGGGACTAGCCAAAAACATTCAGTACTTC
TRBJ1-2 TRBV27 NA few CASATANYGYTF TGTGCCAGCGCTACGGCTAACTATGGCTACACCTTC
TRBJ2-3 TRBV2 TRBD2 NA CASRRLAGLADTQYF TGTGCCAGCAGGAGACTAGCGGGACTGGCAGATACGCAGTATTTT
TRBJ1-4 TRBV27 TRBD1 NA CASRDRGESTNEKLFF TGTGCCAGCAGAGACAGGGGGGAATCAACTAATGAAAAACTGTTTTTT
TRBJ1-2 TRBV6-2/TRBV6-3 NA NA CASSLLRSYGYTF TGTGCCAGCAGCCTCCTGCGGAGTTACGGCTACACCTTC
TRBJ2-1 TRBV7-2 NA NA CASSVYSYGINNEQFF TGTGCCAGCAGCGTGTACAGCTACGGAATAAACAATGAGCAGTTCTTC
TRBJ2-1 TRBV18 NA once CASSPPQGLSSYNEQFF TGTGCCAGCTCCCCTCCCCAGGGGTTGAGCTCCTACAATGAGCAGTTCTTC
TRBJ2-1 TRBV6-2/TRBV6-3 TRBD2 NA CASSYSTSGRDNEQFF TGTGCCAGCAGTTACTCGACTAGCGGGAGGGACAATGAGCAGTTCTTC
TRBJ2-2 TRBV18 NA NA CASSPIRGRTGELFF TGTGCCAGCTCACCAATTCGGGGTCGCACCGGGGAGCTGTTTTTT
TRBJ1-3 TRBV2 NA NA CASSRGGEGNTIYF TGTGCCAGCAGTCGGGGGGGAGAGGGAAACACCATATATTTT
TRBJ1-4 TRBV29-1 NA NA CSALGQNEKLFF TGCAGCGCCCTTGGACAGAATGAAAAACTGTTTTTT
TRBJ1-5 TRBV21-1 NA NA CASSKDRNRTNGQPQHF TGTGCCAGCAGCAAAGATAGGAACAGGACGAACGGTCAGCCCCAGCATTTT
TRBJ1-6 TRBV10-3 TRBD1 NA CAISGEDRGSSPLHF TGTGCCATCAGTGGGGAGGACAGGGGAAGCTCACCCCTCCACTTT
TRBJ1-6 TRBV6-5 NA NA CASKPDFNNSPLHF TGTGCCAGCAAACCGGACTTCAATAATTCACCCCTCCACTTT
TRBJ1-6 TRBV6-2/TRBV6-3 NA NA CASSYLAGSPLHF TGTGCCAGCAGTTACCTGGCAGGGTCACCCCTCCACTTT
TRBJ2-3 TRBV30 NA NA CAWSVRGQTDTQYF TGTGCCTGGAGTGTAAGGGGCCAGACGGATACGCAGTATTTT
TRBJ1-4 TRBV6-6 NA NA CASSYGQPFNEKLFF TGTGCCAGCAGTTACGGACAGCCCTTTAATGAAAAACTGTTTTTT
TRBJ1-2 TRBV5-1 NA NA CASSLVPSPEDYGYTF TGCGCCAGCAGCTTGGTTCCCTCCCCGGAGGACTATGGCTACACCTTC
TRBJ2-7 TRBV9 TRBD1 NA CASSTKRGTGGRHEQYF TGTGCCAGCAGTACAAAACGAGGGACAGGGGGACGACACGAGCAGTACTTC
TRBJ1-3 TRBV11-3 TRBD1 NA CASSLTGGNTIYF TGTGCCAGCAGCTTGACAGGGGGAAACACCATATATTTT
TRBJ1-3 TRBV7-9 NA NA CASSGQRTVGNTIYF TGTGCCAGCAGCGGGCAAAGGACAGTTGGAAACACCATATATTTT
TRBJ1-1 TRBV19 NA NA CASSLGHREAFF TGTGCCAGTAGTTTGGGCCACCGTGAAGCTTTCTTT
TRBJ2-2 TRBV19 TRBD1 few CASSGGQGAGAGELFF TGTGCCAGTAGTGGAGGACAGGGGGCCGGGGCCGGGGAGCTGTTTTTT
TRBJ2-2 TRBV5-1 TRBD1 NA CASSERQGELNTGELFF TGCGCCAGCAGCGAACGACAGGGTGAATTGAACACCGGGGAGCTGTTTTTT
TRBJ2-1 TRBV9 NA large CASSVEQVVYNEQFF TGTGCCAGCAGCGTAGAACAGGTGGTGTACAATGAGCAGTTCTTC
TRBJ2-3 TRBV4-1 TRBD2 NA CASSQRGDSGRATDTQYF TGCGCCAGCAGCCAAAGGGGAGATAGCGGGAGGGCGACAGATACGCAGTATTTT
TRBJ2-2 TRBV12-5 TRBD1 NA CASGLVGFTGGITGELFF TGTGCTAGTGGTTTGGTAGGTTTTACAGGGGGGATCACCGGGGAGCTGTTTTTT
TRBJ1-3 TRBV27 TRBD1 NA CASSPRGALWMIF TGTGCCAGCAGTCCCAGGGGGGCGCTCTGGATGATCTTT
TRBJ2-3 TRBV7-3 NA medium-sized CASSLIGATGTDTQYF TGTGCCAGCAGCTTAATCGGTGCTACTGGCACAGATACGCAGTATTTT
TRBJ2-7 TRBV27 TRBD2 NA CASSPTPGLAGPGSTYEQYF TGTGCCAGCAGCCCAACCCCGGGACTAGCGGGTCCAGGTTCCACGTACGAGCAGTACTTC
TRBJ2-3 TRBV6-4 TRBD2 once CASSDLAGGSADTQYF TGTGCCAGCAGTGACCTAGCGGGAGGTAGCGCAGATACGCAGTATTTT
TRBJ2-3 TRBV4-3 NA NA CASSQGRGPDTQYF TGCGCCAGCAGCCAAGGGAGGGGCCCAGATACGCAGTATTTT
TRBJ1-3 TRBV9 NA once CASSGGGESGNTIYF TGTGCCAGCAGCGGGGGAGGGGAGTCTGGAAACACCATATATTTT